These 14 T cell receptor beta chains share one sample of origin, sequenced in a study of spatial heterogeneity in lung cancer. Regarding the study as a whole: The number of expanded tumor alpha and beta chains correlated with mutation number.

Their specific antigens are unknown. TCRdb re-derived calls from the 5' RACE reads in MiXCR, one entry per CDR3 protein. The sample shows about 10,000 distinct CDR3 sequences, under 6.5% of them seen only once. Time point meaning: sample taken at primary tumor resection. The source was lung tumor tissue, collected at surgery. These receptors were obtained from a male donor with early-stage non-small cell lung cancer.

At least ten counts were recorded for this clonotype. A library made for alpha chains picked up this beta chain off target, so its size means little. The chain couples TRBV18 to TRBJ2-1; 8 nucleotides agree with TRBD2. V was pared by 3 bases and J by 4 bases, with 8 bases of the junction left unmatched. From germline, CDR1 is KGHSH and CDR2 LQKENI. The CDR3 runs 16 residues. The CDR3 bases are TGTGCCAGCTCACCCGGCCCGGGGACTAGGTACAATGAGCAGTTCTTC. Its protein product is CASSPGPGTRYNEQFF.

This clonotype was observed a few times. The library was built for alpha chains, so this beta chain is an off-target read and its size means little. The V call is TRBV10-2, the J call TRBJ2-4; the D is unclear. The CDR3 sequence is 11 residues long. Per germline, CDR1 WSHSY and CDR2 SAAADI. Trimming took off 4 bases at V and 7 bases at J, with 5 bases between the two ends. The CDR3 loop is CASSVGNIQYF. DNA for the CDR3: TGCGCCAGCAGTGTGGGGAACATTCAGTACTTC.

This clonotype was seen many times. The library was built for alpha chains, so this beta chain is an off-target read and its size means little. The CDR3 DNA reads as TGTGCCAGCAGCTTACCGGGGGCATTCGGAAATGAGCAGTTCTTC. Amino acid sequence: CASSLPGAFGNEQFF. This sequence joins TRBV7-9 and TRBJ2-1; D is perhaps TRBD1 or TRBD2 (6 bases each). From germline, CDR1 is SEHNR and CDR2 FQNEAQ (reference sequence). Trimming left V 2 bases short and J 7 bases short, with 15 bases between. CDR3 length: 15 residues.

This clonotype was seen ten or more times. The size of this beta chain means little, since it is a stray read in a library made for alpha chains. The chain recombines TRBV30 with TRBJ1-5, with D maybe TRBD1 (6 bases). Germline V CDR1 and CDR2: GTSNPN, SVGIG (reference sequence). The CDR3 runs to 14 residues. Trimming took off 0 bases at V and 1 base at J, with 7 bases between the two ends. The CDR3 sequence is CAWSVGGSNQPQHF. CDR3 in DNA: TGTGCCTGGAGTGTAGGGGGAAGCAATCAGCCCCAGCATTTT.

This clonotype is medium-sized by share. Germline and junction disagree at one end, which may indicate a read error. This beta chain is off target for a library built for alpha chains, so its abundance means little. The J gene is TRBJ1-5, the V gene TRBV7-7; D is unclear. Germline CDR1 and CDR2: SSHAT and FNYEAQ (reference sequence). This CDR3 has 13 amino acids. CDR3 sequence: CASSLTSNQPQHF. In DNA, the CDR3 is TGTGCTAGCAGCTTAACGAGCAATCAGCCCCAGCATTTT. Combining the CDR3 with reference TRBV7-7 and TRBJ1-5 gives the whole variable domain GAGVSQSPRYKVTKRGQDVTLRCDPISSHATLYWYQQALGQGPEFLTYFNYEAQPDKSGLPSDRFSAERPEGSISTLTIQRTEQRDSAMYRCASSLTSNQPQHFGDGTRLSIL.

This clonotype was counted at least ten times. This beta chain is a stray sequence in a library constructed for alpha chains; its clone size is not meaningful. The CDR3: CASSYRDRGYGYTF. DNA of the CDR3: TGTGCCAGCAGTTACCGGGACAGGGGCTATGGCTACACCTTC. The chain is built from TRBV28 and TRBJ1-2; TRBD1 agrees at 10 bases. CDR3 length: 14 amino acids. V trimming: 4 bases; J trimming: 4 bases; junction bases outside the gene matches: 3. Germline CDR1 is MDHEN and CDR2 is SYDVKM.

This clonotype was observed many times. A library made for alpha chains picked up this beta chain off target, so its size means little. The chain links TRBV28 to TRBJ2-2, with 8 bases matching TRBD2. Germline lookup yields CDR1 MDHEN and CDR2 SYDVKM. The CDR3 is 14 amino acids. V lost 6 bases, J lost 7 bases, and 7 bases stayed unmatched. The CDR3, as DNA: TGTGCCAGCAGGAGTACTAGCGGTGGCGGGGAGCTGTTTTTT. This gives the protein CASRSTSGGGELFF. Combining the CDR3 with reference TRBV28 and TRBJ2-2 gives the whole variable domain DVKVTQSSRYLVKRTGEKVFLECVQDMDHENMFWYRQDPGLGLRLIYFSYDVKMKEKGDIPEGYSVSREKKERFSLILESASTNQTSMYLCASRSTSGGGELFFGEGSRLTVL.

This clonotype was seen many times. This beta chain slipped into a library made for alpha chains as a stray read, so its size is not meaningful. The genes are TRBV12-3 or TRBV12-4 and TRBJ1-2, with TRBD1 identical over 7 bases. The CDR3 has 14 amino acids. V dropped 8 bases and J dropped 5; count of bases not matched to a gene: 11. CDR3 DNA sequence: TGTGCCAGCGGTCAACAGGGGTACTCGTATGGCTACACCTTC. Its translation: CASGQQGYSYGYTF.

Comments on this clonotype: This beta chain came through as a stray read in a library set up for alpha chains, and its size says little. V is TRBV7-2 and J is TRBJ1-1; D call uncertain. This CDR3 region has 13 residues. V lost 5 bases to trimming and J lost 1 base, with 8 bases between them. The germline V gene has CDR1 SGHTA and CDR2 FQGNSA. The CDR3 DNA follows: TGTGCCAGCAGCACACAAGAGAACACTGAAGCTTTCTTT. The encoded protein is CASSTQENTEAFF.

This clonotype was recorded at least ten times. A library prepared for alpha chains yielded this beta chain as an off-target read; its size is of little meaning. This chain connects TRBV30 to TRBJ2-5; no clear D gene. The ends were cut back, 3 bases at V and 5 bases at J, with 10 bases in the middle. Germline CDR1 GTSNPN, CDR2 SVGIG (reference sequence). CDR3 size: 12 residues. CDR3 protein: CAWSLQGETQYF. The CDR3 nucleotides are TGTGCCTGGAGCTTACAAGGGGAGACCCAGTACTTC.

This clonotype was detected ten times or more. The library was designed around alpha chains, so this beta chain is a stray read whose abundance carries little weight. CDR3 region: CASSSGGGSSNQPQHF. The CDR3 DNA is TGTGCCAGCAGTTCCGGGGGGGGCAGCAGCAATCAGCCCCAGCATTTT. The chain carries TRBV6-6 and TRBJ1-5, with D perhaps TRBD1 (6 bases). V dropped 4 bases and J dropped 1 base, with 14 bases sitting between them. Germline lookup yields CDR1 MNHNY and CDR2 SVGAGI (reference sequence). The CDR3 spans 16 residues.

Many counts were recorded for this clonotype. This beta chain was picked up by a library intended for alpha chains and is off target, so its count carries little meaning. The rearrangement uses TRBV20-1 and TRBJ2-1; 8 nucleotides line up with TRBD1. The CDR3 runs 16 residues. Trimming took 6 bases from V and 0 from J; bases not matched to a gene: 10. Germline V gives CDR1 DFQATT, CDR2 SNEGSKA (reference sequence). In DNA form, the CDR3 reads TGCAGTGCCTCCCCCATTACAGGGGGCTCCTACAATGAGCAGTTCTTC. Its translation: CSASPITGGSYNEQFF.

This clonotype was found many times. Little can be read into the size of this beta chain, an off-target read in a library designed for alpha chains. The chain uses TRBV5-1 and TRBJ2-1, with 7 bases aligning to TRBD1. Germline CDR1 is SGHRS and CDR2 is YFSETQ. The V segment lost 0 bases and the J segment 4 bases; nucleotides outside the gene matches: 16. The CDR3 sequence is 19 residues long. CDR3 nucleotide sequence: TGCGCCAGCAGCTTGGAAGGGGGCAGGGCCCCTTCCCCTTACAATGAGCAGTTCTTC. Residues: CASSLEGGRAPSPYNEQFF.

This clonotype was recorded many times. This beta chain is off target for a library built for alpha chains, so its abundance means little. V is TRBV28 and J is TRBJ1-2; D not resolved. Trimming cost V 5 bases and J 8 bases, with 21 bases left between them. The germline V gene has CDR1 MDHEN and CDR2 SYDVKM. The CDR3 length is 15 residues. The CDR3 bases are TGTGCCAGCAGTCCTACGACTGGGATAATTTGGGGCTACACCTTC. Its translation is CASSPTTGIIWGYTF.